A single sample is the source of the 27 T cell receptor beta chains below, sequenced in a study of T-cell memory formation after mild COVID-19. TCRdb re-called the 5' RACE reads with MiXCR, one entry per CDR3 protein. Here the sample spans 350,000 to 450,000 distinct CDR3 sequences, approximately 15% being singletons. Sequencing used PBMCs or a T cell subset sorted from them (not recorded which). The receptors come from a man aged 18 to 29 who had mild COVID-19 (a few samples of this study predate the infection). Cell type and time point are not known.

V usage is TRBV12-3 or TRBV12-4 and J usage is TRBJ2-2; 8 bases agree with TRBD2. V gave up 6 bases and J gave up 6 bases; unmatched junction bases: 6. The CDR3 length is 14 residues. The CDR3 DNA follows: TGTGCCAGCAGGGGACTAGAGTCGGCCGGGGAGCTGTTTTTT. Protein sequence: CASRGLESAGELFF.

This rearrangement joins TRBV7-2 to TRBJ2-3; 12 nucleotides match TRBD2. CDR1 is SGHTA and CDR2 is FQGNSA in the germline V gene. This CDR3 comprises 16 residues. Losses at the gene ends were 1 base for V and 4 bases for J; bases not matched to a gene: 3. CDR3 amino acids: CASSLGPSGGADTQYF. CDR3 nucleotide sequence: TGTGCCAGCAGCTTAGGCCCTAGCGGGGGGGCAGATACGCAGTATTTT. The full variable domain, completed using reference TRBV7-2 and TRBJ2-3, is GAGVSQSPSNKVTEKGKDVELRCDPISGHTALYWYRQSLGQGLEFLIYFQGNSAPDKSGLPSDRFSAERTGGSVSTLTIQRTQQEDSAVYLCASSLGPSGGADTQYFGPGTRLTVL.

This chain links TRBV7-3 with TRBJ2-3; D is unclear. The ends were cut back, 3 bases at V and 1 base at J, with 11 bases in the middle. The germline CDR1 and CDR2 sequences are SGHTA and FQGTGA. CDR3 size: 15 residues. CDR3 nucleotides: TGTGCCAGCAGCTTGCGGCGGTCGGGCACAGATACGCAGTATTTT. It is translated as CASSLRRSGTDTQYF.

This clonotype turned up a few times. The gene calls are TRBV4-1 and TRBJ2-7; 7 bases fit TRBD1. CDR1 and CDR2 (germline): MGHRA, YSYEKL. The ends lost 0 bases at V and 7 bases at J; junction bases unmatched: 15. The CDR3 is made up of 17 amino acids. CDR3 coding DNA: TGCGCCAGCAGCCAAGATTCCTGTCGAGAGGGGGCAGAGGAGCAGTACGTC. Amino acid sequence: CASSQDSCREGAEEQYV.

This sequence joins TRBV18 and TRBJ2-5; 7 bases are shared with TRBD2. The junction had 3 bases not matched to a gene; V was cut back by 3 bases and J by 2 bases. The CDR3 loop spans 14 amino acids. CDR1 is KGHSH, CDR2 LQKENI, per germline. CDR3 sequence reads: CASSPRGTQETQYF. The CDR3 bases are TGTGCCAGCTCACCGCGGGGGACTCAAGAGACCCAGTACTTC. The full variable domain, rest sourced from reference TRBV18 and TRBJ2-5, is NAGVMQNPRHLVRRRGQEARLRCSPMKGHSHVYWYRQLPEEGLKFMVYLQKENIIDESGMPKERFSAEFPKEGPSILRIQQVVRGDSAAYFCASSPRGTQETQYFGPGTRLLVL.

This clonotype has just a few counts. The V and J genes are TRBV5-1 and TRBJ2-2; tentative D call: TRBD2 (5 bases). The ends were cut back, 4 bases at V and 7 bases at J, with 5 bases in the middle. The CDR3 runs 11 residues. CDR1 and CDR2 (germline): SGHRS, YFSETQ. The CDR3 spells CASSRDGELFF. The CDR3 DNA reads as TGCGCCAGCAGCCGGGACGGGGAGCTGTTTTTT. The whole variable domain, remainder taken from reference TRBV5-1 and TRBJ2-2, is KAGVTQTPRYLIKTRGQQVTLSCSPISGHRSVSWYQQTPGQGLQFLFEYFSETQRNKGNFPGRFSGRQFSNSRSEMNVSTLELGDSALYLCASSRDGELFFGEGSRLTVL.

This clonotype was seen a few times. The rearrangement uses TRBV4-3 and TRBJ2-2; perhaps TRBD2 as D (6 bases). V lost 1 base and J lost 5, with 11 bases in between. The CDR3 contains 15 residues. The germline V gene has CDR1 LGHNA and CDR2 YSLEER. The CDR3 DNA reads as TGCGCCAGCAGCCAAGGGTTTGGGGGGACCGGGGAGCTGTTTTTT. Amino acids: CASSQGFGGTGELFF.

V and J are TRBV5-1 and TRBJ1-1; TRBD1 is a possible D gene (5 bases). V lost 4 bases and J 7 bases, leaving 11 bases between the germline ends. Looked up from germline, CDR1 is SGHRS and CDR2 is YFSETQ. This CDR3 is 12 amino acids long. The CDR3 protein is CASSPEGFEAFF. In nucleotides, the CDR3 is TGCGCCAGCAGCCCGGAGGGGTTTGAAGCTTTCTTT.

The chain joins TRBV9 to TRBJ2-1; 7 bases are shared with TRBD2. Germline V gene sequence: CDR1 SGDLS, CDR2 YYNGEE. Trimming removed 4 bases from V and 9 bases from J; junction bases left unmatched: 4. CDR3 length: 12 residues. CDR3 amino acids: CASSPGLFEQFF. The CDR3 bases are TGTGCCAGCAGCCCGGGACTATTTGAGCAGTTCTTC.

This clonotype came up a few times. The CDR3 DNA reads as TGTGCCAGCAGCCAATCGGGGCAGGCGTATAATTCACCCCTCCACTTT. This gives the protein CASSQSGQAYNSPLHF. This chain links TRBV16 with TRBJ1-6, with D possibly TRBD1 on 5 matching bases. Per the germline V gene, CDR1 is KGHSY and CDR2 is FQNENV. V lost 0 bases to trimming and J lost 4 bases, with 10 bases between them. The CDR3 extends over 16 amino acids. Full variable domain (remainder filled in from reference TRBV16 and TRBJ1-6): GEEVAQTPKHLVRGEGQKAKLYCAPIKGHSYVFWYQQVLKNEFKFLISFQNENVFDETGMPKERFSAKCLPNSPCSLEIQATKLEDSAVYFCASSQSGQAYNSPLHFGNGTRLTVT.

This clonotype was recorded a few times. J is TRBJ2-7 and V is TRBV20-1; TRBD1 agrees at 9 bases. This CDR3 is built from 14 residues. Trimming at V came to 5 bases and at J to 4 bases, leaving 9 bases not matched to a gene. Germline CDR1 reads DFQATT; CDR2 reads SNEGSKA (reference sequence). The CDR3 loop is CSAGIPQGAYEQYF. The CDR3 nucleotides read TGCAGTGCTGGGATACCACAGGGGGCATACGAGCAGTACTTC.

This clonotype appeared many times. V gene TRBV5-6 combines with J gene TRBJ2-7; possible D gene TRBD2, 6 bases. The germline V gene has CDR1 SGHDT and CDR2 YYEEEE. This CDR3 has 13 residues. Trimming removed 2 bases from V and 3 bases from J, with 9 bases in between. CDR3 nucleotides: TGTGCCAGCAGCTTTTATAGCGGCTACGAGCAGTACGTC. Its translation: CASSFYSGYEQYV.

This clonotype has only a few counts. The V gene is TRBV6-6, the J gene TRBJ2-7; no clear D gene. Germline loops: CDR1 MNHNY, CDR2 SVGAGI (reference sequence). The ends were cut back, 0 bases at V and 0 bases at J, with 12 bases in the middle. This CDR3 spans 16 amino acids. The CDR3 coding sequence is TGTGCCAGCAGTTACTCGAAGCTGGGTAGCTCCTACGAGCAGTACTTC. Amino acids: CASSYSKLGSSYEQYF.

A few counts support this clonotype. It is unclear where the CDR3 begins or ends on the DNA, so no DNA is shown, and the CDR3 is as TCRdb lists it. The rearrangement joins TRBV5-1 to TRBJ2-7; the table's D call, TRBD1, has no DNA check behind it. Looked up from germline, CDR1 is SGHRS and CDR2 is YFSETQ. With termini counted, the CDR3 has 12 amino acids. The CDR3 sequence is CASSWGQGNPYF.

The rearrangement joins TRBV20-1 to TRBJ2-5; D ambiguous. The CDR3 is made up of 14 amino acids. CDR1 is DFQATT, CDR2 SNEGSKA, per germline (reference sequence). V was shortened by 0 bases and J by 5 bases, with 13 bases between the two germline ends. CDR3 sequence (DNA): TGCAGTGCTAGAGATTGGGGTCTAGAGGAGACCCAGTACTTC. Its protein product is CSARDWGLEETQYF.

The rearrangement links TRBV9 to TRBJ2-5, with TRBD1 identical over 7 bases. The CDR3 length is 13 residues. Per germline, CDR1 SGDLS and CDR2 YYNGEE. Unmatched junction bases numbered 5, after V lost 7 bases and J lost 2 bases. CDR3 protein: CASAPTGQETQYF. In nucleotides, the CDR3 is TGTGCCAGCGCCCCGACAGGGCAAGAGACCCAGTACTTC.

The chain couples TRBV7-9 to TRBJ2-3; 8 bases align to TRBD1. V shed 5 bases, J shed 5 bases, and the junction held 3 bases outside the gene matches. The germline gives CDR1 SEHNR, CDR2 FQNEAQ (reference sequence). CDR3 length: 13 residues. The CDR3 DNA follows: TGTGCCAGCAGCGAGACAGGGGAAGATACGCAGTATTTT. Protein sequence: CASSETGEDTQYF.

This chain connects TRBV27 to TRBJ1-4; maybe TRBD1 (5 bases). Germline lookup yields CDR1 MNHEY and CDR2 SMNVEV (reference sequence). The V gene lost 6 bases and the J gene lost 7 bases, with 15 bases spanning the gap. The CDR3 is made up of 14 amino acids. The chain's CDR3 is CASRTLGTGEKLFF. The CDR3 nucleotides are TGTGCCAGCAGGACATTAGGGACGGGTGAAAAACTGTTTTTT. The full variable domain, rest sourced from reference TRBV27 and TRBJ1-4, is EAQVTQNPRYLITVTGKKLTVTCSQNMNHEYMSWYRQDPGLGLRQIYYSMNVEVTDKGDVPEGYKVSRKEKRNFPLILESPSPNQTSLYFCASRTLGTGEKLFFGSGTQLSVL.

The chain combines TRBV19 with TRBJ1-1; D not certain. Trimming removed 5 bases from V and 4 bases from J, with 8 bases in between. This CDR3 is built from 12 residues. Germline loops: CDR1 LNHDA, CDR2 SQIVND (reference sequence). The CDR3 nucleotides are TGTGCCAGTAGTCCAGTCGGCACTGAAGCTTTCTTT. Amino acid sequence: CASSPVGTEAFF.

This chain links TRBV6-5 with TRBJ2-5; D gene uncertain. The CDR3 has 14 residues. V was shortened by 2 bases and J by 1 base, with 8 bases between the two germline ends. CDR1 is MNHEY, CDR2 SVGAGI, per germline. Here the CDR3 reads CASSYGYLQETQYF. The CDR3, as DNA: TGTGCCAGCAGTTACGGCTACCTCCAAGAGACCCAGTACTTC.

This clonotype was counted a few times. The rearrangement joins TRBV4-2 to TRBJ1-1; perhaps TRBD1 as D (5 bases). The V end lost 7 bases, the J end lost 4 bases, and 16 bases lay between the germline ends. CDR1 is LGHNA, CDR2 YNFKEQ, per germline. The CDR3 contains 14 residues. CDR3 in amino acids: CASIPGPESTEAFF. The CDR3 DNA reads as TGTGCCAGCATACCGGGACCCGAGAGCACTGAAGCTTTCTTT.

This clonotype was found a few times. The chain uses TRBV12-3 or TRBV12-4 and TRBJ2-7; D possibly matches TRBD1 or TRBD2 (6 bases each). This CDR3 has 12 residues. Trimming cost V 5 bases and J 6 bases, with 11 bases left between them. In DNA, the CDR3 is TGTGCCAGCAGTCCTTCGGGGGCCGAGCAGTACGTC. Encoded protein: CASSPSGAEQYV.

The chain recombines TRBV7-9 with TRBJ1-6; no firm D call. Germline values: CDR1 SEHNR, CDR2 FQNEAQ (reference sequence). The CDR3 length is 16 residues. The V gene lost 4 bases and the J gene lost 0 bases, with 10 bases spanning the gap. CDR3 sequence reads: CASSSFLGSYNSPLHF. The CDR3, as DNA: TGTGCCAGCAGCTCTTTCTTGGGCTCCTATAATTCACCCCTCCACTTT.

This clonotype turned up a few times. A read error is possible here, since a much larger clone lies one base away. The chain recombines TRBV9 with TRBJ2-5; D gene uncertain. V gave up 0 bases and J gave up 3 bases, with 6 bases separating them. The germline V gene encodes CDR1 SGDLS and CDR2 YYNGEE. There are 13 residues in the CDR3. The CDR3 nucleotides are TGTGCCAGCAGCGTAGGTTCCGAAGAGACCCAGTACTTC. Translating it yields CASSVGSEETQYF.

The chain has TRBV7-3 and TRBJ2-3, with D possibly being TRBD1 (6 bases). V lost 5 bases to trimming and J lost 6 bases, with 15 bases between them. The CDR3 runs 14 residues. Per the germline V gene, CDR1 is SGHTA and CDR2 is FQGTGA. CDR3: CASSTSTGSDTQYF. The CDR3 nucleotides are TGTGCCAGCAGCACATCAACAGGGTCCGATACGCAGTATTTT.

DNA of the CDR3: TGTGCCAGCAGTTACTCATCGGGACGGGTGGAGACCCAGTACTTC. It yields the protein CASSYSSGRVETQYF. The chain employs TRBV6-6 and TRBJ2-5; either TRBD1 or TRBD2 may fit D (5 bases each). The germline V gene has CDR1 MNHNY and CDR2 SVGAGI (reference sequence). Trimming took off 0 bases at V and 5 bases at J, with 13 bases between the two ends. The CDR3 has 15 amino acids.

This clonotype was detected only a few times. This chain links TRBV6-2 or TRBV6-3 with TRBJ2-7; 8 nucleotides agree with TRBD1. The CDR3 runs to 15 residues. The germline CDR1 and CDR2 sequences are MNHEY and SVGEGT. The ends lost 4 bases at V and 4 bases at J; junction bases unmatched: 9. CDR3 sequence: CASSWAGGDRYEQYF. CDR3 DNA: TGTGCCAGCAGTTGGGCAGGGGGCGACCGTTACGAGCAGTACTTC.